This T cell receptor beta chain was documented in a study of T-cell reconstitution after alpha-beta-depleted transplantation in children. Unique molecular identifiers were incorporated during preparation of the TCRbeta library. MiXCR was run by TCRdb on the PCR reads, yielding one entry per CDR3 protein. The data show about 490,000 distinct CDR3 sequences, about 10% seen once. The CDR3 is made up of 14 amino acids. V shed 3 bases, J shed 4 bases, and the junction held 5 bases outside the gene matches. Germline values: CDR1 SGHDT, CDR2 YYEEEE. Study results and limitations: It was newly produced T cells that mostly accounted for T-cell counts and diversity one year after transplant. Reported findings indicate that, about two months after transplant, alpha-beta T cells came from several hundred expanded clones, which were derived from non-depleted graft cells.

This clonotype was found many times. The antigen is unknown. This receptor was taken from a child aged 2-15 years with inherited bone marrow failure, due to receive a stem cell transplant. The source material was PBMCs, sampled before TCRalphabeta/CD19-depleted stem cell transplant. The genes are TRBV5-6 and TRBJ2-7; TRBD1 aligns across 9 bases. The CDR3: CASSYGQGRYEQYF. As DNA, the CDR3 is TGTGCCAGCAGCTACGGACAGGGGCGGTACGAGCAGTACTTC.